Shown below are 8 T cell receptor beta chains from a single sample sequenced in a study of cytomegalovirus exposure and HLA in healthy donors. The primer mix had 60 Vbeta and 13 Jbeta primers. This table comes from immunoSEQ multiplex PCR, and its TCRdb copy is limited to in-frame clones, with some not included. The sample lists some 63,000 clones; about 80% were seen once. The sample consisted of PBMCs. Receptors were obtained from a woman aged 40 to 50 in good health and CMV-seronegative.

The V gene is TRBV28, the J gene TRBJ2-7, with TRBD1 matching over 8 bases. Trimming removed 5 bases from V and 3 bases from J; junction bases left unmatched: 9. The germline CDR1 and CDR2 sequences are MDHEN and SYDVKM. This CDR3 is built from 15 residues. The CDR3 coding sequence is TGTGCCAGCAGTGCCAGGGGGCGGTCCAACTACGAGCAGTACTTC. Protein sequence: CASSARGRSNYEQYF.

The rearrangement links TRBV18 to TRBJ1-3; D not resolved. Germline loops: CDR1 KGHSH, CDR2 LQKENI. The CDR3 extends over 14 amino acids. The V end was cut by 3 bases, the J end by 5 bases, with 11 bases between. CDR3: CASSPPGSRNTIYF. CDR3 bases: TGTGCCAGCTCACCGCCGGGAAGCCGAAACACCATATATTTT.

The rearrangement joins TRBV7-2 to TRBJ1-3, with a possible D match to TRBD1 (6 bases). V shed 0 bases and J shed 2 bases, with 14 bases lying between them. In germline, CDR1 is SGHTA, CDR2 FQGNSA. This CDR3 contains 17 residues. The CDR3 bases are TGTGCCAGCAGCTTAGCGGTACAGGGTCAAGCTGGAAACACCATATATTTT. Residues: CASSLAVQGQAGNTIYF. Full variable domain (rest looked up from reference TRBV7-2 and TRBJ1-3): GAGVSQSPSNKVTEKGKDVELRCDPISGHTALYWYRQSLGQGLEFLIYFQGNSAPDKSGLPSDRFSAERTGGSVSTLTIQRTQQEDSAVYLCASSLAVQGQAGNTIYFGEGSWLTVV.

The chain links TRBV29-1 to TRBJ2-1, with 13 bases matching TRBD2. CDR1 and CDR2 (germline): SQVTM, ANQGSEA. The CDR3 length is 16 residues. The ends lost 7 bases at V and 2 bases at J; junction bases unmatched: 8. The CDR3 protein is CSALGLAGVPYNEQFF. The CDR3 DNA follows: TGCAGCGCCCTTGGACTAGCGGGAGTACCCTACAATGAGCAGTTCTTC.

The genes are TRBV9 and TRBJ2-2, with D tentatively TRBD2 (8 bases). Trimming stripped 2 bases from V and 0 bases from J, with 14 bases between. Germline V gene sequence: CDR1 SGDLS, CDR2 YYNGEE. The CDR3 sequence is 17 residues long. This CDR3 reads CASSVGGGTANTGELFF. In DNA, the CDR3 is TGTGCCAGCAGCGTCGGCGGGGGGACAGCGAACACCGGGGAGCTGTTTTTT. Full variable domain (rest looked up from reference TRBV9 and TRBJ2-2): DSGVTQTPKHLITATGQRVTLRCSPRSGDLSVYWYQQSLDQGLQFLIQYYNGEERAKGNILERFSAQQFPDLHSELNLSSLELGDSALYFCASSVGGGTANTGELFFGEGSRLTVL.

V and J are TRBV27 and TRBJ2-7; 9 bases match TRBD1. The CDR3 runs to 15 residues. Germline CDR1 is MNHEY and CDR2 is SMNVEV (reference sequence). Losses at the gene ends were 3 bases for V and 1 base for J; bases not matched to a gene: 4. CDR3 coding DNA: TGTGCCAGCAGTTTCGGACAGGGGAGTTCCTACGAGCAGTACTTC. This translates into CASSFGQGSSYEQYF.

V usage is TRBV6-6 and J usage is TRBJ2-7, with 7 nucleotides matching TRBD1. Trimming cost V 0 bases and J 2 bases; bases outside gene matches: 7. Per the germline V gene, CDR1 is MNHNY and CDR2 is SVGAGI (reference sequence). The CDR3 is 16 amino acids. CDR3 sequence (DNA): TGTGCCAGCAGTTACTCCCCACCGGGACAGACCTACGAGCAGTACTTC. Its translation is CASSYSPPGQTYEQYF.

This chain uses TRBV6-5 with TRBJ2-7; TRBD2 is a possible D gene (6 bases). V was pared by 6 bases and J by 3 bases, with 15 bases between. The CDR3 is made up of 14 amino acids. Germline V gives CDR1 MNHEY, CDR2 SVGAGI. In DNA form, the CDR3 reads TGTGCCAGCAGCCTTACCGGGACTGGCTACGAGCAGTACTTC. It encodes CASSLTGTGYEQYF.